This TCR beta chain is from a study of molecular identifiers for immune sequencing clone quantification. Study-wide findings and caveats: Reportedly, one cell's Jurkat TCR RNA was detected within 1,200,000 naive CD8 cells.

The table lists this clonotype with many counts. Antigen specificity is unknown. TCRdb reprocessed the PCR reads via MiXCR and lists one record per CDR3 protein. The table lists some 650,000 distinct CDR3 sequences, just under 20% of them singletons, with 0.85% in the top ten. The specimen was naive CD8+ T cells from blood, with Jurkat cell RNA spiked in. Subset denoted: FACS-sorted CD8+CD4-CCR7+CD45RA+ naive T cells. This TCR was sampled from a human donor in good health. Some libraries in this study had Jurkat cell RNA spiked in.

The CDR3 region is CASSLGTPRGRELFF. Here the CDR3 DNA reads TGTGCCAGCAGCTTAGGGACTCCGAGAGGCCGGGAGCTGTTTTTT. This chain links TRBV7-6 with TRBJ2-2; a weak D match, TRBD2 (5 bases). This CDR3 comprises 15 residues. V lost 1 base and J lost 9, with 15 bases in between. Per the germline V gene, CDR1 is SGHVS and CDR2 is FNYEAQ.